The subject of this entry is one TCR beta chain. The data were obtained in a study of T cell changes during pregnancy in multiple sclerosis. Clones were sequenced by immunoSEQ multiplex PCR, and TCRdb holds only the in-frame ones, with some missing. Of just over 55,000 clones listed, around 90% were seen once; the top ten hold 3.5% to 4.5%. This CDR3 has 14 residues. Germline CDR1 SEHNR, CDR2 FQNEAQ (reference sequence). The ends were cut back, 5 bases at V and 6 bases at J, with 14 bases in the middle. This clonotype was sampled from a female donor in good health, enrolled as a control in a pregnancy study. The chain has TRBV7-9 and TRBJ1-5; D is possibly TRBD1 (6 bases). The sample consisted of peripheral blood, taken after pregnancy. CDR3 amino acids: CASSIQGLPQPQHF. CDR3 nucleotide sequence: TGTGCCAGCAGCATACAGGGATTGCCTCAGCCCCAGCATTTT.